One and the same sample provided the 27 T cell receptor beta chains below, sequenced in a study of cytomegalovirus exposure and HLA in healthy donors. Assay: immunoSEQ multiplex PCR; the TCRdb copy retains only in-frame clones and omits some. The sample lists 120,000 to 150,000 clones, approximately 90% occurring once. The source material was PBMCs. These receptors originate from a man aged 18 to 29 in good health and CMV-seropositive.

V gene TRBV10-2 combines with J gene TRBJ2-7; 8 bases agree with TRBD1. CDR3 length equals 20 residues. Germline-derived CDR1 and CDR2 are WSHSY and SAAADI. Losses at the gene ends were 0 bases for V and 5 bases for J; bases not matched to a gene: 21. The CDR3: CASSESGLWRARGRRDEQYF. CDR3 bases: TGCGCCAGCAGTGAGTCAGGGTTGTGGAGGGCCAGGGGGCGCCGGGACGAGCAGTACTTC.

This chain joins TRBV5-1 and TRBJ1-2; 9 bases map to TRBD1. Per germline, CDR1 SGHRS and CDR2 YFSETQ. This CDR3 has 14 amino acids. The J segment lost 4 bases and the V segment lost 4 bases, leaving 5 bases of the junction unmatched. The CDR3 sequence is CASSGLTGGYGYTF. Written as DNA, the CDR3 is TGCGCCAGCAGCGGTCTGACAGGGGGCTATGGCTACACCTTC.

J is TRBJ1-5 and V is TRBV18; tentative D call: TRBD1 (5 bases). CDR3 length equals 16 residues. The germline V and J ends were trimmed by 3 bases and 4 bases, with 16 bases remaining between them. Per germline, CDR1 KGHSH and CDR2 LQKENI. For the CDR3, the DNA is TGTGCCAGCTCACCTCCCGGGCAGGGTGGTAATCAGCCCCAGCATTTT. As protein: CASSPPGQGGNQPQHF. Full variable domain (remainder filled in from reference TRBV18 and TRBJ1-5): NAGVMQNPRHLVRRRGQEARLRCSPMKGHSHVYWYRQLPEEGLKFMVYLQKENIIDESGMPKERFSAEFPKEGPSILRIQQVVRGDSAAYFCASSPPGQGGNQPQHFGDGTRLSIL.

The CDR3 spells CASRAGQGAGQPQHF. CDR3 DNA sequence: TGTGCCAGCAGGGCGGGACAGGGGGCAGGGCAGCCCCAGCATTTT. This chain uses TRBV6-1 with TRBJ1-5; 12 positions agree with TRBD1. CDR1 and CDR2 (germline): MNHNS, SASEGT. The CDR3 has 15 amino acids. The V gene end was trimmed by 6 bases and the J gene end by 7 bases; junction bases not matched to a gene: 7.

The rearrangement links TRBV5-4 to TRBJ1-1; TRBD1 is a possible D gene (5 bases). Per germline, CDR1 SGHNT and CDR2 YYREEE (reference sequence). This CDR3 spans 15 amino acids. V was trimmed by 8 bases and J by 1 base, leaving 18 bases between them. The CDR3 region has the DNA TGTGCCAGTCGAACCACCAGGGTTGCGAACACTGAAGCTTTCTTT. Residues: CASRTTRVANTEAFF.

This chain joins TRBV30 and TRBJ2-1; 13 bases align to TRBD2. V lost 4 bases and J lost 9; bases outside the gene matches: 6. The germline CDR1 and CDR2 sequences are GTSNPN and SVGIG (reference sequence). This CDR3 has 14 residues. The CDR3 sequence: CAWKGTSGIGEQFF. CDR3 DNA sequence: TGTGCCTGGAAAGGGACTAGCGGGATTGGTGAGCAGTTCTTC. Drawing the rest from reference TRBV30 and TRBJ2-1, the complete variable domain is SQTIHQWPATLVQPVGSPLSLECTVEGTSNPNLYWYRQAAGRGLQLLFYSVGIGQISSEVPQNLSASRPQDRQFILSSKKLLLSDSGFYLCAWKGTSGIGEQFFGPGTRLTVL.

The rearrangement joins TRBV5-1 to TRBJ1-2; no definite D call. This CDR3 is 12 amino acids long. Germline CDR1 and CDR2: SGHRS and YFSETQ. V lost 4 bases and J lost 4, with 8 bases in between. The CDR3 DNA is TGCGCCAGCAGCCCCGAGGGCTATGGCTACACCTTC. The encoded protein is CASSPEGYGYTF.

CDR3 in amino acids: CASQPGRVNTEAFF. CDR3 coding DNA: TGTGCCAGCCAACCAGGCAGGGTGAACACTGAAGCTTTCTTT. The rearrangement links TRBV18 to TRBJ1-1; a possible D gene is TRBD1 (5 bases). The CDR3 is made up of 14 amino acids. V was trimmed by 8 bases and J by 0 bases, leaving 13 bases between them. Germline CDR1 reads KGHSH; CDR2 reads LQKENI.

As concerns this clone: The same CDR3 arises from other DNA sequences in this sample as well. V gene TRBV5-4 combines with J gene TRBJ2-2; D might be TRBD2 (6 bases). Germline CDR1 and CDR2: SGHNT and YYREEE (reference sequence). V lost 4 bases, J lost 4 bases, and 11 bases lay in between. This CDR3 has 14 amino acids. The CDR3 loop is CASSPTGGTGELFF. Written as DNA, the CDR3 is TGTGCCAGCAGCCCTACCGGGGGCACCGGGGAGCTGTTTTTT.

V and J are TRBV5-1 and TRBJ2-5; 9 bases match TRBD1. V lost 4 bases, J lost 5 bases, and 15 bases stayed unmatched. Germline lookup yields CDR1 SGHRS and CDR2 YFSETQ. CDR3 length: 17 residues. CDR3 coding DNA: TGCGCCAGCAGCCCGCCGCCGGGACAGGGAACATGGGAGACCCAGTACTTC. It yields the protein CASSPPPGQGTWETQYF.

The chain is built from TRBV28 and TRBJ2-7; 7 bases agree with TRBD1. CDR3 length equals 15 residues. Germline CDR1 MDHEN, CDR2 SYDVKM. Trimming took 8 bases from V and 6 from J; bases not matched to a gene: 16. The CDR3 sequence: CASHLGTAKSLEQYF. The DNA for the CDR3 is TGTGCCAGCCACCTCGGGACAGCCAAATCCCTCGAGCAGTACTTC.

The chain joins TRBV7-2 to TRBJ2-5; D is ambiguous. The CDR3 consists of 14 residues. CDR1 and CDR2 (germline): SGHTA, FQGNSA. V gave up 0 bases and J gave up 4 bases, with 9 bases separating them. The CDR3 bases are TGTGCCAGCAGCTTAGCGCTTAGGAGAGAGACCCAGTACTTC. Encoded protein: CASSLALRRETQYF.

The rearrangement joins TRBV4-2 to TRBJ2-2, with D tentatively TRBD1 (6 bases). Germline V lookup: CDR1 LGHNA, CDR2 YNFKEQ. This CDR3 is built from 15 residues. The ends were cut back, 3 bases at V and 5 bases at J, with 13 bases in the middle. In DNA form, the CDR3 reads TGTGCCAGCAGCCAGACGGGTCAGGGGACCGGGGAGCTGTTTTTT. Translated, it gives CASSQTGQGTGELFF.

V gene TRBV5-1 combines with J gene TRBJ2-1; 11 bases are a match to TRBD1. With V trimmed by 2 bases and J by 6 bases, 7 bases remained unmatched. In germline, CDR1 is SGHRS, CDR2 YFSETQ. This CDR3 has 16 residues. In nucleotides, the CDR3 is TGCGCCAGCAGCTTAGGATTGGGACAGGGGGGCAATGAGCAGTTCTTC. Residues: CASSLGLGQGGNEQFF.

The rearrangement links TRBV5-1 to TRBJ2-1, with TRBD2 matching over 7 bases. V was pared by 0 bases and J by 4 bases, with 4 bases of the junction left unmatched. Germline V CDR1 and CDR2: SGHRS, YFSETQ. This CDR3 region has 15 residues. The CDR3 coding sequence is TGCGCCAGCAGCTTGGCTCAGCGGGAATACAATGAGCAGTTCTTC. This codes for CASSLAQREYNEQFF.

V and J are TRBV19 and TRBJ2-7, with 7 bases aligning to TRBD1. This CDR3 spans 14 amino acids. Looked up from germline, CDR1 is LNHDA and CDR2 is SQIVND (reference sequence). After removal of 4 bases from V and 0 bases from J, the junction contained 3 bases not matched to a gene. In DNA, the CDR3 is TGTGCCAGTAGTAGGGGACAGTCCTCCTACGAGCAGTACTTC. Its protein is CASSRGQSSYEQYF.

Written as DNA, the CDR3 is TGTGCCAGCAGCCAGAGAATAGCGGGGACCTACGAGCAGTACTTC. Its protein product is CASSQRIAGTYEQYF. The chain carries TRBV7-8 and TRBJ2-7; the match to TRBD2 covers 8 bases. Germline V gene data show CDR1 as SGHVS and CDR2 as FQNEAQ. The V segment lost 5 bases and the J segment 2 bases; nucleotides outside the gene matches: 8. The CDR3 length is 15 residues.

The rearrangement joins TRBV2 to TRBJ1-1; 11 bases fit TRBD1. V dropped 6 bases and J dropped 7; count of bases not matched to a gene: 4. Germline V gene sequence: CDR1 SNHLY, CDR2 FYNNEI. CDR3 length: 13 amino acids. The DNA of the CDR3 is TGTGCCAGCAGGGACAGGGGGCGGCTTGAAGCTTTCTTT. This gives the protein CASRDRGRLEAFF.

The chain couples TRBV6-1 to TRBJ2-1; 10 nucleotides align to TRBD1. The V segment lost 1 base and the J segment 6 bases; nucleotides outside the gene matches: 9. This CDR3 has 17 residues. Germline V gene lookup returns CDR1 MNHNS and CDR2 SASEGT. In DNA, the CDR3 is TGTGCCAGCAGTGAAGTGGGGGGGACAGGGGTGGGCAATGAGCAGTTCTTC. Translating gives CASSEVGGTGVGNEQFF.

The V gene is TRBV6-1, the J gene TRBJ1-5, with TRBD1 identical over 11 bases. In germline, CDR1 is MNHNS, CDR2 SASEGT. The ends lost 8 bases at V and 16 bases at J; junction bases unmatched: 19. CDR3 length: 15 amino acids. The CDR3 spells CASGRGQGAGSPEHF. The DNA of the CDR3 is TGTGCCAGCGGCAGAGGACAGGGGGCAGGTTCACCCGAACATTTT.

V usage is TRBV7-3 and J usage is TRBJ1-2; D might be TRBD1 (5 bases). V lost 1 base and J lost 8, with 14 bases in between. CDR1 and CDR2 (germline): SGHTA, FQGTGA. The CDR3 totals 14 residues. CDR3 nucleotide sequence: TGTGCCAGCAGCTTAAGTTCTCAGGGCTGGGGCTACACCTTC. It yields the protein CASSLSSQGWGYTF.

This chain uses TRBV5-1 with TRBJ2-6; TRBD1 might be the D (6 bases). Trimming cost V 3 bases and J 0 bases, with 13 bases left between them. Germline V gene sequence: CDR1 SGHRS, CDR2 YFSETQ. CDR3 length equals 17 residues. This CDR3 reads CASSYRQDLSGANVLTF. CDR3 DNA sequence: TGCGCCAGCAGCTACAGACAGGACCTCTCTGGGGCCAACGTCCTGACTTTC.

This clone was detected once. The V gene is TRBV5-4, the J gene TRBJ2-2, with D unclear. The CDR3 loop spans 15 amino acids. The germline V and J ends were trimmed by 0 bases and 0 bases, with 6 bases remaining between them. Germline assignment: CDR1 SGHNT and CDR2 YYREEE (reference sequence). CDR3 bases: TGTGCCAGCAGCTTGGTCGGAGCGAACACCGGGGAGCTGTTTTTT. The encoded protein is CASSLVGANTGELFF.

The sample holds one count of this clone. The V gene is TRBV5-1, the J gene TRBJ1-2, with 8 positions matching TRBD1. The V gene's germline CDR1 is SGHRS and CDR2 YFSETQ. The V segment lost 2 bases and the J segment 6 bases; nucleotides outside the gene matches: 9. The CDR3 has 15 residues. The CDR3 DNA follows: TGCGCCAGCAGCTTACCCTCAGACAGGGGAGATGGCTACACCTTC. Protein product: CASSLPSDRGDGYTF.

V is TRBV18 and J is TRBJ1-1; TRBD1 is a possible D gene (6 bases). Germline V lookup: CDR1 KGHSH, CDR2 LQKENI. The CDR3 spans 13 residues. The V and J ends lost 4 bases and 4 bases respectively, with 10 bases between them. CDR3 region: CASSLGGATEAFF. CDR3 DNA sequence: TGTGCCAGCTCACTGGGGGGGGCCACTGAAGCTTTCTTT.

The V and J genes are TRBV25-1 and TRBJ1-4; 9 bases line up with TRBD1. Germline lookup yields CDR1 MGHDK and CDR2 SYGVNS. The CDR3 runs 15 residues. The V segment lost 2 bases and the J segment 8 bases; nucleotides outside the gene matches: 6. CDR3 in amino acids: CASSETGTGREKLFF. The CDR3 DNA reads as TGTGCCAGCAGTGAAACCGGGACAGGGAGAGAAAAACTGTTTTTT.

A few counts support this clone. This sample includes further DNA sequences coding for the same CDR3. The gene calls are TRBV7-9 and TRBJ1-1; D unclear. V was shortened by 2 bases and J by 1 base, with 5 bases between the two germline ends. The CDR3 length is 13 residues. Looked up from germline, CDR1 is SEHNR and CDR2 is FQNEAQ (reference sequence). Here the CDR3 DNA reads TGTGCCAGCAGCTTATCGGGGAACACTGAAGCTTTCTTT. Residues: CASSLSGNTEAFF.